These T cell receptor beta chains were read from a single sample in a study of blood T cell repertoires in COVID-19. Assay used: immunoSEQ multiplex PCR; TCRdb lists only in-frame clones, some missing. The data contain about 240,000 clones, about 90% of them singletons. Specimen: PBMCs or T cells enriched from blood (not recorded which). These TCRs come from a woman in her 40s with acute COVID-19. Each CDR3 is given with its conserved first and last residue. A D gene is named only where the DNA matches it firmly. The listing skips clone size in some rows; elsewhere it reads once, few, many or a size class.

>TRBD1|.|TRBV7-9|TRBJ1-5
CASSLEVTGGSQPQHF
TGTGCCAGCAGCTTAGAAGTGACAGGGGGGTCTCAGCCCCAGCATTTT
>.|.|TRBV5-1|TRBJ1-6
CASSTGGGSSYNSPLHF
TGCGCCAGCAGCACCGGGGGAGGTAGCTCCTATAATTCACCCCTCCACTTT
>TRBD1|.|TRBV29-1|TRBJ2-7
CSARQGPYEQYF
TGCAGCGCTAGACAGGGGCCCTACGAGCAGTACTTC
>.|.|TRBV30|TRBJ1-2
CAWSSTNYGYTF
TGTGCCTGGAGTAGTACAAACTATGGCTACACCTTC
>TRBD2|.|TRBV5-8|TRBJ2-3
CASSLGSGRVADTQYF
TGTGCCAGCAGCTTGGGCAGCGGGAGGGTTGCAGATACGCAGTATTTT
>TRBD1|.|TRBV7-8|TRBJ1-2
CASSLRDRLSAGIYGYTF
TGTGCCAGCAGCCTCCGGGACAGGCTATCCGCAGGGATTTATGGCTACACCTTC
>TRBD1|.|TRBV25-1|TRBJ1-2
CASSVGQGSGYTF
TGTGCCAGCAGTGTCGGACAGGGCTCTGGCTACACCTTC
>TRBD2|.|TRBV6-2/TRBV6-3|TRBJ2-7
CASSNPGLAGHSYEQYF
TGTGCCAGCAGTAATCCCGGACTAGCGGGACACTCCTACGAGCAGTACTTC
>TRBD1|.|TRBV18|TRBJ1-1
CASLDRGNTEAFF
TGTGCCAGCTTAGACAGGGGGAACACTGAAGCTTTCTTT
>TRBD1|.|TRBV11-3|TRBJ2-7
CASSLQTGPTYEQYF
TGTGCCAGCAGCCTTCAGACAGGGCCTACCTACGAGCAGTACTTC
>TRBD1|once|TRBV23-1|TRBJ2-7
CASSQSRDRESYEQYF
TGCGCCAGCAGTCAATCCCGGGACAGGGAGTCCTACGAGCAGTACTTC